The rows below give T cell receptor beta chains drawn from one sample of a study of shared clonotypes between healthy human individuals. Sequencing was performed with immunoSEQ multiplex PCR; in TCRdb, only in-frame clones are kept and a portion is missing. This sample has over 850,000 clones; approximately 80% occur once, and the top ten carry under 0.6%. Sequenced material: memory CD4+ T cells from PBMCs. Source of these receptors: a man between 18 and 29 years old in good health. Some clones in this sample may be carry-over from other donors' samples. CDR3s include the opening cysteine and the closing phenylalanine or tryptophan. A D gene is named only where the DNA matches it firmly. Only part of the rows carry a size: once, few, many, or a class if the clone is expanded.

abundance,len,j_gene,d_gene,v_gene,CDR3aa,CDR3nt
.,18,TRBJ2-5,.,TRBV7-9,CASSFGILAGALQETQYF,TGTGCCAGCAGCTTCGGGATATTGGCGGGGGCTCTCCAAGAGACCCAGTACTTC
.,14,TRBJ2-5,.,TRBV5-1,CASRIRGPQETQYF,TGCGCCAGCAGGATTCGGGGCCCCCAAGAGACCCAGTACTTC
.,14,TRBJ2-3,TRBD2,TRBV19,CASSTSGGWDTQYF,TGTGCCAGTTCGACTAGCGGGGGATGGGATACGCAGTATTTT
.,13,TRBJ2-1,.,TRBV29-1,CSVAGVREDEQFF,TGCAGCGTTGCTGGAGTTAGGGAAGACGAGCAGTTCTTC
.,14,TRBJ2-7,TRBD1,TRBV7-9,CASSPGTGSREQYF,TGTGCCAGCAGCCCCGGGACAGGGTCCCGGGAGCAGTACTTC
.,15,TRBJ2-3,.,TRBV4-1,CASSQARPFTDTQYF,TGCGCCAGCAGCCAAGCCCGACCATTCACAGATACGCAGTATTTT
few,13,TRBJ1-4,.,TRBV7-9,CASSPEGPEKLFF,TGTGCCAGCAGCCCAGAGGGACCAGAAAAACTGTTTTTT
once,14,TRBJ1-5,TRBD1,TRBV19,CASSRGQNNQPQHF,TGTGCCAGTAGTAGGGGACAGAACAATCAGCCCCAGCATTTT
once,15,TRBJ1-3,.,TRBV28,CASSLARSSGNTIYF,TGTGCCAGCAGTTTAGCCAGAAGCTCTGGAAACACCATATATTTT
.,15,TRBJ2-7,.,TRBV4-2,CASSQVQGGSYEQYF,TGTGCCAGCAGCCAGGTACAGGGGGGGTCCTACGAGCAGTACTTC
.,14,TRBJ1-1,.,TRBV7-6,CASSLAGGATEAFF,TGTGCCAGCAGCTTAGCCGGGGGGGCCACTGAAGCTTTCTTT
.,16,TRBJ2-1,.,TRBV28,CASSFLGRAKSNEQFF,TGTGCCAGCAGTTTTTTAGGGCGGGCCAAATCTAATGAGCAGTTCTTC
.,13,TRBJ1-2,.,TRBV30,CAWRSAGGYGYTF,TGTGCCTGGAGGTCGGCGGGCGGTTATGGCTACACCTTC
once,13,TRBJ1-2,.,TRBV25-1,CASRGASEKGYTF,TGTGCCAGCAGGGGGGCCTCGGAGAAGGGCTACACCTTC
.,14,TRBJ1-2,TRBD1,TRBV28,CASSPWGTDYGYTF,TGTGCCAGCAGTCCCTGGGGGACAGACTATGGCTACACCTTC
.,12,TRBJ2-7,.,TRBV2,CASSGGHYEQYF,TGTGCCAGCAGTGGCGGACACTACGAGCAGTACTTC
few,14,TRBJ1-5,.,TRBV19,CASKGLLRDQPQHF,TGTGCCAGTAAAGGTCTTTTGAGGGATCAGCCCCAGCATTTT
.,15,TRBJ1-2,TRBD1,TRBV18,CASSLGQEKNYGYTF,TGTGCCAGCTCACTCGGACAGGAGAAGAACTATGGCTACACCTTC
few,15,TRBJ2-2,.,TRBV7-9,CASSLVLGGTGELFF,TGTGCCAGCAGCTTGGTCCTAGGTGGCACCGGGGAGCTGTTTTTT
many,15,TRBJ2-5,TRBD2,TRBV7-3,CASSLGLAEQETQYF,TGTGCCAGCAGCTTGGGACTAGCGGAGCAAGAGACCCAGTACTTC
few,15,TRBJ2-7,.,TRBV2,CASREEGGKSYEQYF,TGTGCCAGCAGGGAAGAGGGAGGCAAGTCCTACGAGCAGTACTTC
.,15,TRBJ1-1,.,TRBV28,CASSLTRRVDTEAFF,TGTGCCAGCAGTTTAACGCGCAGGGTGGACACTGAAGCTTTCTTT
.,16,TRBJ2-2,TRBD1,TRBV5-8,CASSFGQGANTGELFF,TGTGCCAGCAGCTTCGGACAGGGGGCGAACACCGGGGAGCTGTTTTTT
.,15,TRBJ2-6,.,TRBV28,CASSLEPSGANVLTF,TGTGCCAGCAGCCTCGAGCCATCTGGGGCCAACGTCCTGACTTTC
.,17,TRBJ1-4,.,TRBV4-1,CASTQLDMGMTNEKLFF,TGCGCCAGCACCCAACTTGATATGGGGATGACTAATGAAAAACTGTTTTTT
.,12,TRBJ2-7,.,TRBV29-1,CSVEADSYEQYF,TGCAGCGTTGAGGCAGACTCCTACGAGCAGTACTTC
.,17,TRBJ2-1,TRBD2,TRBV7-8,CASSPSIAGSEFVKQFF,TGTGCCAGCAGCCCGAGCATAGCGGGAAGTGAGTTCGTGAAGCAGTTCTTC
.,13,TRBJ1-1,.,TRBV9,CASSEVRWGRAFF,TGTGCCAGCAGCGAGGTTCGGTGGGGGAGAGCTTTCTTT
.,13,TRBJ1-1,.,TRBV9,CASRVTGLTEAFF,TGTGCCAGCAGGGTTACTGGGTTGACTGAAGCTTTCTTT
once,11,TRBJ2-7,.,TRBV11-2,CASSSLTSAYF,TGTGCCAGCAGCTCCCTAACCTCGGCGTACTTC
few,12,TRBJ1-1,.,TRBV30,CAWSGRFGEAFF,TGTGCCTGGAGTGGACGGTTTGGTGAAGCTTTCTTT
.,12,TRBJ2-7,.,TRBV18,CASSPRLDEQYF,TGTGCCAGCTCACCACGGTTGGACGAGCAGTACTTC
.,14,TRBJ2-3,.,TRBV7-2,CASSLNSNTDTQYF,TGTGCCAGCAGCTTAAACAGTAACACAGATACGCAGTATTTT
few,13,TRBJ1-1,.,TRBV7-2,CASSFGEGIEAFF,TGTGCCAGCAGCTTTGGTGAGGGGATTGAAGCTTTCTTT
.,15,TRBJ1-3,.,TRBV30,CAWSVGVLAGNTIYF,TGTGCCTGGAGTGTCGGGGTGCTGGCTGGAAACACCATATATTTT
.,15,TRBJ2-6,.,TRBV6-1,CASSETVSGANVLTF,TGTGCCAGCAGTGAAACAGTGTCTGGGGCCAACGTCCTGACTTTC
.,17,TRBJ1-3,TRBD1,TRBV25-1,CASSGNEGWDRGNTIYF,TGTGCCAGCAGCGGTAACGAGGGTTGGGACAGGGGAAACACCATATATTTT
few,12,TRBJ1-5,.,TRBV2,CASSVGNQPQHF,TGTGCCAGCAGTGTGGGCAATCAGCCCCAGCATTTT
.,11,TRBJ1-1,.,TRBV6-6,CAIYKGTEAFF,TGTGCCATCTACAAGGGAACTGAAGCTTTCTTT